A selection of T cell receptor beta chains follows, all from one sample in a study of blood T cell repertoires in COVID-19. Produced via immunoSEQ multiplex PCR; TCRdb's table is partial and in-frame only. The data contain 150,000 to 200,000 clones, around 79% of them singletons. Material for sequencing was peripheral blood. Receptor source: a woman in her forties with COVID-19, enrolled during active disease. Both conserved end residues are part of each CDR3. The D gene is left open where the match is weak. For some rows the clone size is stated as once, few or many, or as a class when expanded; others skip it.

.	.	TRBV2	TRBJ2-7	CASSDSIIDSLF	TGTGCCAGCAGTGATTCCATTATAGACAGCCTCTTC
.	.	TRBV5-4	TRBJ2-7	CASSFRVGEQYF	TGTGCCAGCAGCTTCAGGGTCGGCGAGCAGTACTTC
.	few	TRBV7-2	TRBJ2-5	CASSSSRRSETQYF	TGTGCCAGCAGCTCTAGCAGGAGATCAGAGACCCAGTACTTC
.	.	TRBV9	TRBJ1-4	CASTPGEREKLFF	TGTGCCAGCACCCCAGGGGAGCGGGAAAAACTGTTTTTT
TRBD1	.	TRBV4-1	TRBJ1-2	CASSQDGAGGVYGYTF	TGCGCCAGCAGCCAAGATGGAGCAGGGGGTGTCTATGGCTACACCTTC
TRBD1	few	TRBV7-9	TRBJ1-1	CASTGGSNTEAFF	TGTGCCAGCACAGGGGGAAGTAACACTGAAGCTTTCTTT
.	.	TRBV6-1	TRBJ1-5	CASSEFYRESNQPQHF	TGTGCCAGCAGTGAATTCTACCGGGAGAGCAATCAGCCCCAGCATTTT
.	once	TRBV15	TRBJ2-5	CATSRDVREETQYF	TGTGCCACCAGCAGAGATGTGAGGGAAGAGACCCAGTACTTC
TRBD1	.	TRBV30	TRBJ2-2	CAGDFSGGGELFF	TGTGCCGGTGACTTTTCAGGGGGCGGGGAGCTGTTTTTT
.	.	TRBV25-1	TRBJ1-1	CASSDTGRDTEAFF	TGTGCCAGCAGTGACACAGGGAGGGACACTGAAGCTTTCTTT
TRBD2	.	TRBV5-1	TRBJ2-3	CASTGIAGATDTQYF	TGCGCCAGCACGGGAATAGCGGGGGCCACAGATACGCAGTATTTT
.	many	TRBV4-1	TRBJ2-7	CASRDRMSLTGEQYF	TGCGCCAGCAGAGATAGGATGTCCTTAACGGGCGAGCAGTACTTC
.	.	TRBV19	TRBJ2-3	CASSNSQGRADTQYF	TGTGCCAGTAGTAATAGTCAGGGGAGGGCAGATACGCAGTATTTT
.	.	TRBV27	TRBJ1-4	CASSFSGVNEKLFF	TGTGCCAGCAGTTTTTCAGGGGTTAATGAAAAACTGTTTTTT
TRBD2	.	TRBV3-1/TRBV3-2	TRBJ2-3	CASSLSRTSGMNADTQYF	TGTGCCAGCAGCCTGAGCAGGACTAGCGGGATGAATGCAGATACGCAGTATTTT
TRBD1	few	TRBV18	TRBJ2-5	CASSQNLGQGQETQYF	TGTGCCAGCTCTCAAAATCTCGGACAGGGCCAAGAGACCCAGTACTTC
.	few	TRBV7-9	TRBJ1-1	CASSLDGPNTEAFF	TGTGCCAGCAGCTTAGATGGCCCGAACACTGAAGCTTTCTTT
.	.	TRBV5-5	TRBJ1-2	CASSLNGGYGYTF	TGTGCCAGCAGCTTGAACGGAGGCTATGGCTACACCTTC
.	once	TRBV9	TRBJ1-1	CASSVIGPGNTEAFF	TGTGCCAGCAGCGTAATAGGGCCGGGAAACACTGAAGCTTTCTTT
TRBD1	.	TRBV6-5	TRBJ1-5	CASRTGGGGNQPQHF	TGTGCCAGCAGGACAGGGGGAGGAGGTAATCAGCCCCAGCATTTT
TRBD1	.	TRBV4-1	TRBJ2-7	CASSLTGTGGYEQYF	TGCGCCAGCAGCCTAACCGGGACAGGGGGCTACGAGCAGTACTTC
TRBD1	.	TRBV5-6	TRBJ1-6	CASSLQGARGNSPLHF	TGTGCCAGCAGCTTACAGGGGGCGCGGGGTAATTCACCCCTCCACTTT
TRBD1	.	TRBV19	TRBJ1-4	CASSPRTGDEKLFF	TGTGCCAGTAGTCCCCGGACAGGGGACGAAAAACTGTTTTTT
.	.	TRBV19	TRBJ2-3	CASLGLGTDTQYF	TGTGCCAGTTTGGGGCTAGGCACAGATACGCAGTATTTT
.	many	TRBV30	TRBJ1-4	CAWGFLGKLFF	TGTGCCTGGGGTTTTCTAGGAAAACTGTTTTTT
TRBD1	.	TRBV19	TRBJ1-5	CASSRWTGGHQPQHF	TGTGCCAGTAGTAGGTGGACAGGGGGTCATCAGCCCCAGCATTTT
TRBD2	.	TRBV27	TRBJ2-7	CASSLGLAFNEQYF	TGTGCCAGCAGTCTGGGACTAGCTTTCAACGAGCAGTACTTC
TRBD1	.	TRBV10-2	TRBJ1-2	CATRTGGTGGYTF	TGCGCCACCCGTACAGGGGGAACCGGTGGCTACACCTTC
TRBD2	.	TRBV10-3	TRBJ2-1	CAIWGLAGGPGEQFF	TGTGCCATCTGGGGCTTAGCGGGAGGGCCGGGTGAGCAGTTCTTC
TRBD1	.	TRBV28	TRBJ1-2	CASSSGQGNYGYTF	TGTGCCAGCAGTTCGGGACAGGGGAACTATGGCTACACCTTC
TRBD2	.	TRBV7-9	TRBJ2-1	CASSLLAGGTNEQFF	TGTGCCAGCAGCTTACTAGCGGGAGGAACCAATGAGCAGTTCTTC
.	.	TRBV5-1	TRBJ1-1	CASSLVDTEAFF	TGCGCCAGCAGCTTGGTCGACACTGAAGCTTTCTTT
TRBD1	.	TRBV7-8	TRBJ1-5	CASSPGQGPYSNQPQHF	TGTGCCAGCAGCCCCGGACAGGGGCCCTATAGCAATCAGCCCCAGCATTTT
TRBD2	.	TRBV5-6	TRBJ2-4	CASSYGGAEDIQYF	TGTGCCAGCAGCTACGGGGGGGCCGAGGACATTCAGTACTTC
.	.	TRBV7-6	TRBJ1-1	CASSFQGSAEAFF	TGTGCCAGCAGCTTCCAGGGTTCCGCTGAAGCTTTCTTT
.	.	TRBV2	TRBJ2-5	CASSGRDLRETQYF	TGTGCCAGCAGCGGCCGGGACTTAAGGGAGACCCAGTACTTC
.	.	TRBV12-5	TRBJ2-7	CASGLDGGNNYEQYF	TGTGCTAGTGGTTTGGATGGGGGGAACAACTACGAGCAGTACTTC
.	.	TRBV11-2	TRBJ2-1	CASSSGHQQFF	TGTGCCAGCAGCTCCGGACACCAGCAGTTCTTC
.	once	TRBV7-8	TRBJ1-2	CASSLVTRGGYTF	TGTGCCAGCAGCTTAGTAACCAGGGGCGGCTACACCTTC
.	.	TRBV29-1	TRBJ2-7	CSVEAGNSYEQYF	TGCAGCGTTGAAGCGGGGAACTCCTACGAGCAGTACTTC
.	.	TRBV2	TRBJ1-1	CASRGGSGTEAFF	TGTGCCAGCAGAGGTGGGTCGGGCACTGAAGCTTTCTTT